The 4 T cell receptor beta chains reported below all come from one sample, sequenced in a study of early T cells in non-severe SARS-CoV-2 infection. MiXCR, run by TCRdb on the 5' RACE reads, gives a single entry per CDR3 protein. The sample comprises 68,000 or so distinct CDR3 sequences, over 10% of which are singletons, and around 5.1% rests with the top ten. Sequences were obtained from whole blood. The receptors derive from an adult who was a healthcare worker with PCR-confirmed SARS-CoV-2 infection or an uninfected control (not recorded which).

The rearrangement links TRBV27 to TRBJ2-1; D uncertain. This CDR3 is built from 14 residues. V lost 2 bases and J 3 bases, leaving 8 bases between the germline ends. Per germline, CDR1 MNHEY and CDR2 SMNVEV (reference sequence). The CDR3: CASSLRLNYNEQFF. CDR3 bases: TGTGCCAGCAGTTTAAGACTGAACTACAATGAGCAGTTCTTC.

Details on this clonotype: A much larger clone differs by one base, so this may be a read error. The chain couples TRBV20-1 to TRBJ1-1; D gene ambiguous. Germline assignment: CDR1 DFQATT and CDR2 SNEGSKA (reference sequence). Trimming removed 3 bases from V and 5 bases from J, with 10 bases in between. The CDR3 is made up of 12 amino acids. The CDR3 region has the DNA TGCAGTGCTAGTGATCGTGAAACTGAAGCTTTCTTT. Protein product: CSASDRETEAFF.

As regards this clonotype: A much larger clonotype is one base distant, so this may be a read error. The chain couples TRBV19 to TRBJ1-5, with 8 bases that match TRBD1. CDR1 and CDR2 (germline): LNHDA, SQIVND (reference sequence). CDR3 size: 14 residues. CDR3 sequence reads: CATLTGTGNQPEHF. In DNA, the CDR3 is TGTGCCACTTTGACAGGGACAGGCAATCAGCCCGAGCATTTT.

The V and J genes are TRBV9 and TRBJ1-4; D gene uncertain. This CDR3 is built from 13 residues. V was shortened by 0 bases and J by 7 bases, with 7 bases between the two germline ends. Germline-derived CDR1 and CDR2 are SGDLS and YYNGEE. The CDR3 nucleotides read TGTGCCAGCAGCGTAGACATGGGTGAAAAACTGTTTTTT. Translated, it gives CASSVDMGEKLFF.